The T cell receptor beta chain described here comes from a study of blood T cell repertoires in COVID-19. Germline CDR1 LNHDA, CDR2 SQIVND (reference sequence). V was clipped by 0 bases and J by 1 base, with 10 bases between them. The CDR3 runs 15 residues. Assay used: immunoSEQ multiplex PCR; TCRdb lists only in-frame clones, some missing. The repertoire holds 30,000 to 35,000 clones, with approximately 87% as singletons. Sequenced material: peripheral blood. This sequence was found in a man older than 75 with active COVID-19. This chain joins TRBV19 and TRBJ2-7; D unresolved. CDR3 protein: CASSIDRWQSYEQYF. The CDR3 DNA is TGTGCCAGTAGTATAGATCGATGGCAGTCCTACGAGCAGTACTTC.